Following are 7 T cell receptor beta chains from one sample sequenced in a study of OX40 agonist ivuxolimab in advanced cancers. Sequencing was performed with immunoSEQ multiplex PCR; in TCRdb, only in-frame clones are kept and a portion is missing. The sample has around 16,000 clones, about 60% seen once. The specimen comprised CD4+ or CD8+ T cells sorted from blood, sampled in a trial of the OX40 agonist ivuxolimab. The source of these receptors is an adult with an advanced solid tumor such as melanoma, head and neck, liver or kidney cancer.

This rearrangement joins TRBV13 to TRBJ2-1, with no clear D. The CDR3 is made up of 14 amino acids. Germline values: CDR1 PRHDT, CDR2 FYEKMQ (reference sequence). V was cut by 4 bases and J by 6 bases, with 13 bases left in between. The CDR3 DNA is TGTGCCAGCAGCTCGGCGTCTAGTCTCAATGAGCAGTTCTTC. Its protein product is CASSSASSLNEQFF. Full variable domain (rest looked up from reference TRBV13 and TRBJ2-1): AAGVIQSPRHLIKEKRETATLKCYPIPRHDTVYWYQQGPGQDPQFLISFYEKMQSDKGSIPDRFSAQQFSDYHSELNMSSLELGDSALYFCASSSASSLNEQFFGPGTRLTVL.

The chain uses TRBV29-1 and TRBJ1-2; possible D gene TRBD1, 5 bases. This CDR3 has 15 residues. Trimming stripped 2 bases from V and 0 bases from J, with 13 bases between. Per germline, CDR1 SQVTM and CDR2 ANQGSEA. The CDR3 sequence is CSVESWGGPNYGYTF. The CDR3, as DNA: TGCAGCGTTGAAAGTTGGGGCGGACCTAACTATGGCTACACCTTC.

The V call is TRBV9, the J call TRBJ2-3; D is unclear. CDR1 is SGDLS, CDR2 YYNGEE, per germline. V lost 0 bases to trimming and J lost 6 bases, with 11 bases between them. This CDR3 is built from 14 residues. DNA for the CDR3: TGTGCCAGCAGCGTAGGACGGAACCGGGATACGCAGTATTTT. This encodes CASSVGRNRDTQYF.

The chain carries TRBV4-1 and TRBJ1-4, with D possibly matching TRBD1 (5 bases). V was shortened by 4 bases and J by 7 bases, with 10 bases between the two germline ends. CDR1 MGHRA and CDR2 YSYEKL come from the germline V gene. The CDR3 totals 13 residues. The CDR3 nucleotides read TGCGCCAGCAGCCGGGACGGTGGTGAAAAACTGTTTTTT. The encoded protein is CASSRDGGEKLFF.

The chain combines TRBV23-1 with TRBJ1-5; D remains ambiguous. TRBV23-1 is an ORF, and what it does is uncertain. This CDR3 is 15 amino acids long. V was clipped by 10 bases and J by 7 bases, with 23 bases between them. The CDR3 region has the DNA TGCGCCACCCCACCGACGTGGAGGGTCGGACAGCCCCAGCATTTT. This translates into CATPPTWRVGQPQHF.

V usage is TRBV6-1 and J usage is TRBJ1-5; D is perhaps TRBD1 (6 bases). Trimming cost V 6 bases and J 7 bases, with 16 bases left between them. The CDR3 has 14 amino acids. Germline loops: CDR1 MNHNS, CDR2 SASEGT. CDR3 bases: TGTGCCAGCAGCCTGCAGGGGCTCGGGCAGCCCCAGCATTTT. Translating it yields CASSLQGLGQPQHF.

In this sample, this clone turned up a few times. The rearrangement links TRBV27 to TRBJ2-1; 7 bases are a match to TRBD2. Losses at the gene ends were 7 bases for V and 4 bases for J; bases not matched to a gene: 7. This CDR3 is 14 amino acids long. From germline, CDR1 is MNHEY and CDR2 SMNVEV (reference sequence). In nucleotides, the CDR3 is TGTGCCAGCACCTCTAGCGGACCTTACAATGAGCAGTTCTTC. This codes for CASTSSGPYNEQFF.